This T cell receptor beta chain was sequenced during a study of OX40 agonist ivuxolimab in advanced cancers. Background for the entire study: Ivuxolimab was an agonistic, fully human IgG2 monoclonal antibody directed against OX40 (CD134), a costimulatory receptor. The paper covers the monotherapy dose-escalation part of the phase I ivuxolimab trial, which included N ≈ 50 patients. Intravenous ivuxolimab was administered to patients every 2 weeks at six dose levels: 0.01, 0.1, 0.3, 1.5, 3 and 10 mg/kg. Partial responses were achieved by three dose-escalation patients, of whom one had hepatocellular carcinoma and two had cutaneous melanoma. The purpose of peripheral TCRbeta sequencing was to test whether ivuxolimab changed TCR sequence diversity and led to clonal T-cell expansion. Among the roughly 52 dose-escalation patients, some 19 had hepatocellular carcinoma, about 15 melanoma, 9 renal cell carcinoma and 9 head and neck cancer. Patients were allowed to have had prior anti-PD-1, anti-PD-L1 or anti-CTLA-4 therapy, and approximately 40% of the dose-escalation patients had previously received checkpoint inhibitors. A male proportion of roughly 80% and a mean age of approximately 60 years, ranging from 23 to 79, were recorded for the dose-escalation cohort.

CDR1 is given as WNHNN and CDR2 as SYGVQD, both from the germline V gene (reference sequence). The cysteine opens and the phenylalanine closes a CDR3 of 13 amino acids. CDR3 DNA only is kept here, 39 bases in frame from base 1. Trimming removed 5 bases from V and 7 bases from J, leaving 14 bases between the germline ends. For sequencing of the TCRbeta CDR3 region, genomic DNA was extracted from the sorted cells. TCRbeta CDR3 regions were sequenced using the immunoSEQ Assay. Imported from immuneACCESS, the table was reduced by TCRdb to in-frame sequences with V and J called. These copies leave out some clones; in studies compared against another copy, an unresolved V gene accounts for under half, and the cause of the remainder is not known. This sample is represented by tens of thousands of clones; roughly 86% of them were singletons. The top ten clones comprise around a quarter of the sample. This clone has more than one count but fewer than ten. Its cognate antigen has yet to be identified. Base-call qualities are not available, and no considerably larger clone is one nucleotide away.

The trial excluded patients who had a history of autoimmune disease or who were on systemic immunosuppression. Peripheral blood for TCR sequencing was collected from all dose cohorts at baseline, on cycle 4 day 1, and on cycle 7 day 1. The samples were taken from a phase I, first-in-human, multicenter, open-label dose-escalation trial of ivuxolimab. Adults with locally advanced or metastatic melanoma, renal cell, hepatocellular, or head and neck squamous cell carcinoma were enrolled in the trial. CD4+ and CD8+ T cells were sorted separately from peripheral blood before TCR sequencing. Points the paper makes about the study in general: At doses from 0.1 to 3.0 mg/kg, clonal expansion was seen in both CD4+ and CD8+ blood T cells between baseline and week 6. After ivuxolimab, more expanded clones were found on average in CD8+ T cells than in CD4+ T cells. In the 0.1-3.0 mg/kg groups, partial responders had among the lowest normalized peripheral clonal expansion, particularly in CD8+ T cells. The antigen specificity of the peripheral T cells that underwent clonal expansion was not determined. Low levels of normalized T-cell clonal expansion were also seen in some patients who did not respond.

The chain is made from TRBV10-1 and TRBJ1-2; the D gene is not confidently resolved. The sequence was obtained from an adult with an advanced solid tumor such as melanoma, head and neck, liver or kidney cancer. The sample was CD4+ or CD8+ T cells sorted from blood, taken in a trial of the OX40 agonist ivuxolimab. The CDR3 has the sequence CASSYYNGLGYTF. The DNA sequence is TGCGCCAGCAGTTACTATAATGGGCTTGGCTACACCTTC.